Detailed here is one TCR beta chain. Its matching antigen is unknown. The data belong to a study of OX40 agonist ivuxolimab in advanced cancers. About the research overall: The dose-escalation cohort was about 80% male, with a mean age of approximately 62 years, ranging about 20 to 85.

The timepoints at which blood was sampled were baseline, cycle 4 day 1, and cycle 7 day 1. Study-level findings and limits: Nonresponders, in some cases, also had low normalized T-cell clonal expansion.

This CDR3 is built from 13 residues. V was trimmed by 6 bases and J by 4 bases, leaving 13 bases between them. The germline V gene encodes CDR1 WSHSY and CDR2 SAAADI. Libraries were prepared by immunoSEQ multiplex PCR; TCRdb keeps only in-frame clonotypes and omits some of them. The sample lists roughly 68,000 clones, approximately 90% occurring once. V and J are TRBV10-2 and TRBJ2-7; D possibly corresponds to TRBD2 (6 bases). The sample here was CD4+ or CD8+ T cells sorted from blood, taken in a trial of the OX40 agonist ivuxolimab. The receptor comes from an adult with an advanced solid tumor such as melanoma, head and neck, liver or kidney cancer. The DNA for the CDR3 is TGCGCCAGCAGCCTTGGGACTGAATACGAGCAGTACTTC. Protein: CASSLGTEYEQYF.